The entry below describes one T cell receptor (beta chain). No antigen is known for it. Per-base qualities were not stored, and no clone one base away is much larger. Receptor amplification or capture employed 5' RACE. Sequencing instrument: Illumina HiSeq 2500. The second PCR ran for roughly 7 to 11 cycles and used a J-beta primer mix along with a sample-barcoded 5' primer. A unique molecular identifier was introduced onto each TCR beta cDNA molecule by a template-switch 5' adaptor carrying 12 random nucleotides. Each sample yielded at least 3 million CDR3-containing paired-end reads. The Mint cDNA synthesis kit, primed by a TRBC-specific oligonucleotide, was used to synthesize first-strand cDNA from all RNA. Following uracil-DNA glycosylase treatment, all cDNA underwent a first 18-cycle PCR with the universal primers M1SS and BC2_uni_R. In the original analysis: For normalization, 1 million high-quality reads, each with a distinct molecular identifier, were randomly selected from each sample. Reads sharing molecular identifiers were discarded rather than binned into consensus sequences. MiTCR, with a Q25 quality threshold and the strictest error-elimination algorithm, was used for CDR3 identification, clonotype clustering and error correction. A nonparametric unseen species model using Euler transformation provided a lower-bound estimate of total TCR beta diversity. TCRdb itself trimmed the public reads at Q25 with fastp, ran MiXCR and retained productive beta chains. Entries that share a CDR3 protein sequence are merged under the most common genes and DNA. The authors' filters were not applied to this entry. The sample contains about 570,000 distinct CDR3 sequences, 25% to 30% of them found a single time. The top ten clones comprise roughly 20% of the sample.

The sample originates from a study of blood T cells in healthy people across ages (dated by TCRdb to the mid-2010s). Context from the whole study: Template switching captured roughly one uniquely barcoded TCR beta cDNA molecule per two T cells in model experiments. Four age groups were formed from the donors: young (average around 15 years), middle-aged (approximately 42), aged (roughly 58) and long-lived (around 82). The study measured age-related changes in TCR beta repertoire diversity using deep sequencing normalized with unique cDNA molecular identifiers. To avoid experimental bias, donors of different ages were randomly spread across the sequencing lanes. Using the same blood draw, the study looked at two additional independent replicas of 1 million unique cDNA reads for two donors, one aged 18 to 30 and the other aged 80 or older.

From the cysteine up to the phenylalanine, the CDR3 has a length of 15 residues. CDR3 DNA only is kept here, 45 bases in frame from base 1. From V the trimming removes 2 bases and from J it removes 2 bases, while the gene matches leave 4 bases of the junction unaccounted for. Based on the germline V gene, the CDR1 and CDR2 sequences are SGDLS and YYNGEE. The donors were a few dozen Caucasian individuals from Russia, aged 6 to 90 years, who were systemically healthy. Approximately 9.7 milliliters of peripheral blood were drawn from each donor into EDTA-treated Vacutainer tubes. Ficoll-Paque density-gradient centrifugation was used to isolate PBMCs, with at least 6.5 million obtained per sample. Trizol reagent was used to extract total RNA from PBMCs, with at least 5.5 micrograms per sample. The percentages of naive CD45RAhigh/CD27high T cells were determined by flow cytometry on a PBMC aliquot from every donor.

What the research found in general, with its limitations: Since profiling was done on bulk unsorted PBMCs, naive and antigen-experienced compartments could not be conclusively compared. Because donor CMV infection status was unknown, age-related changes in expanded clonotypes were potentially confounded. The percentage of naive T cells measured by flow cytometry correlated strongly with observed TCR beta diversity. Estimates of total diversity based on one million sequenced T cells were considered lower bounds and underestimates. As age increased, observed TCR beta diversity per million T cells dropped in a roughly linear way, and a significant reduction was already evident by age around 41. Compared with the aged group, the long-lived group had more naive CD4+ T cells, fewer expanded clones and increased TCR diversity, a pattern suggesting age selection.

The sample taken for sequencing was blood. The receptor was derived from a woman aged 70-85 years in good health. This receptor chain uses TRBV9 and TRBJ2-7, with TRBD2 matching 10 junction bases. The base sequence is TGTGCCAGCAGCGTTGGGCTAGCGGGGGCCTACGAGCAGTACTTC. Translated, this is CASSVGLAGAYEQYF.